The clone carrying this T cell receptor beta chain was observed a few times. This sample is drawn from a study of human T cells and chemical hapten exposure. As for time point: patch test 1, 2 weeks after DPC sensitization. Treatment given: therapeutic diphenylcyclopropenone sensitization with weekly scalp DPC. MiXCR, applied by TCRdb to the RACE reads, yields one record per CDR3 protein. The sample records roughly 200,000 distinct CDR3 sequences, 20% to 25% being singletons. The CDR3 has 18 amino acids. Unmatched junction bases numbered 8, after V lost 3 bases and J lost 2 bases. This specimen was whole blood, taken in connection with sensitization to the hapten diphenylcyclopropenone (DPC). The TCR comes from a woman in her forties or fifties with alopecia areata. Some clones in this sample may be carry-over from other donors' samples. The V call is TRBV12-3 or TRBV12-4, the J call TRBJ2-5; 14 bases align to TRBD2. CDR3 sequence reads: CASSLRLAGGSHQETQYF. CDR3 nucleotide sequence: TGTGCCAGCAGTTTGAGACTAGCGGGGGGGAGCCATCAAGAGACCCAGTACTTC.